Shown below are 17 T cell receptor beta chains from a single sample sequenced in a study of tissue T cells after allogeneic stem cell transplantation. Time point in this sample: mouse harvest day 14 after allogeneic transplant. Mouse grafts combined 10^7 T-cell-depleted bone marrow cells with 10^6 splenic CD5+ T cells. Here immunoSEQ multiplex PCR was the method, and the copy in TCRdb shows in-frame clones only, minus some. The data hold about 3,000 clones, with approximately 51% observed a single time. Sequencing was carried out using gut tissue. The source of these receptors is a female BALB/c mouse given C57BL/6 T cells with graft-versus-host disease after an allogeneic hematopoietic cell transplant.

In the case of this clone: The genes and germline here are from mouse. The read falls 1 residue short of the CDR3 end, and the missing part is taken from the germline J gene. The rearrangement joins TRBV26 to TRBJ1-4; D is unresolved. Per the germline V gene, CDR1 is KGHPV and CDR2 is FQNQEV (reference sequence). V was cut by 1 base and J by 5 bases, with 5 bases left in between. The CDR3 covers 13 residues. The sequenced part of the CDR3 DNA is TGTGCCAGCAGTCTGTTGCAGAACGAAAGATTATTT. This translates into CASSLLQNERLF. The whole CDR3 sequence is CASSLLQNERLFF.

This clone was counted a few times. These gene names are mouse names. The read terminates 1 residue ahead of where the CDR3 ends, so the germline J gene completes it. The genes are TRBV26 and TRBJ1-4, with D unresolved. The CDR3 spans 13 residues. Germline loops: CDR1 KGHPV, CDR2 FQNQEV (reference sequence). V shed 5 bases and J shed 2 bases, with 6 bases lying between them. The CDR3 here is CASSEGSNERLFF. Partial CDR3 DNA: TGTGCCAGCAGTGAGGGATCCAACGAAAGATTATTT.

In its sample, this clone ranks as hyperexpanded. Mouse germline and gene names are used. The read gets to within 1 residue of the CDR3 end, and the germline J gene fills in the rest. This chain connects TRBV1 to TRBJ2-1, with D possibly TRBD2 on 8 matching bases. The V end lost 1 base, the J end lost 3 bases, and 10 bases lay between the germline ends. Germline values: CDR1 NSQYPW, CDR2 LRSPGD (reference sequence). The CDR3 runs to 15 residues. The CDR3 DNA, read in part, is TGCACCTGCAGTGCAGCAGGGGGGGCCTATGCTGAGCAGTTC. Translating gives CTCSAAGGAYAEQF. The complete CDR3 protein is CTCSAAGGAYAEQFF.

This clone appeared a few times. The listed genes are named as in mouse. Sequencing ends 1 residue short of the CDR3 end; the germline J gene provides the rest. The gene calls are TRBV29 and TRBJ1-1, with D tentatively TRBD1 (6 bases). V was shortened by 6 bases and J by 0 bases, with 11 bases between the two germline ends. Germline loops: CDR1 MSHET, CDR2 SYDVDS. The CDR3 spans 14 residues. Incomplete CDR3 DNA: TGTGCTAGCAGCCCCGGGACAACAAACACAGAAGTCTTC. Its protein product is CASSPGTTNTEVF. The whole CDR3 protein is CASSPGTTNTEVFF. The entire variable domain, with the rest obtained from reference TRBV29 and TRBJ1-1, is as follows: DMKVTQMPRYLIKRMGENVLLECGQDMSHETMYWYRQDPGLGLQLIYISYDVDSNSEGDIPKGYRVSRKKREHFSLILDSAKTNQTSVYFCASSPGTTNTEVFFGKGTRLTVV.

Details on this clone: Gene names are mouse gene names. The read terminates 1 residue before the CDR3 end, so the remaining end is supplied by the germline J gene. V and J are TRBV13-3 and TRBJ1-2; maybe TRBD1 (5 bases). The CDR3 loop spans 15 amino acids. Germline loops: CDR1 NNHDY, CDR2 SYVADS. Trimming stripped 2 bases from V and 0 bases from J, with 11 bases between. The CDR3 reads CASSERDGSNSDYTF. The covered CDR3 bases are TGTGCCAGCAGTGAGAGGGACGGATCAAACTCCGACTACACC.

Regarding this clone: Germline and genes here are mouse. From the germline J gene comes the end of the CDR3, since the read stops 1 residue before it. J is TRBJ2-4 and V is TRBV3, with 7 nucleotides matching TRBD2. With 2 bases clipped from V and 0 bases from J, the junction kept 5 bases outside the gene matches. The CDR3 is 16 amino acids. Germline assignment: CDR1 SNHLY and CDR2 FYNGKV (reference sequence). The chain's CDR3 is CASSLNTGVSQNTLYF. CDR3 DNA, as far as it was read: TGTGCCAGCAGCTTAAACACTGGGGTCAGTCAAAACACCTTGTAC.

This clone was found a few times. Genes and germline are mouse. The observed sequence ends 1 residue before the CDR3 terminus, with the missing tail filled in from the germline J gene. Other DNA variants within this sample encode the same CDR3. The V and J genes are TRBV26 and TRBJ2-5; TRBD1 agrees at 7 bases. V shed 4 bases, J shed 5 bases, and the junction held 3 bases outside the gene matches. Germline CDR1 and CDR2: KGHPV and FQNQEV (reference sequence). The CDR3 has 13 amino acids. The CDR3 loop is CASSRQGGDTQYF. The sequenced part of the CDR3 DNA is TGTGCCAGCAGTCGACAGGGAGGAGACACCCAGTAC.

This clone appeared once. Gene and germline names: mouse. The CDR3 end is not reached by the read, which stops 1 residue before it; the germline J gene fills it in. V is TRBV15 and J is TRBJ2-2, with 8 bases identical to TRBD2. Trimming removed 5 bases from V and 0 bases from J; junction bases left unmatched: 5. Germline CDR1 reads SGHND; CDR2 reads FRSKSL. The CDR3 has 16 amino acids. This chain's CDR3 is CASSPRLGTNTGQLYF. Partial CDR3 DNA: TGTGCCAGCAGTCCCCGACTGGGGACAAACACCGGGCAGCTCTAC.

This clone was seen more than once but under ten times. Gene names are the mouse ones. From the germline J gene comes the end of the CDR3, since the read stops 1 residue before it. V is TRBV26 and J is TRBJ2-7; tentatively, D is TRBD1 or TRBD2 (5 bases each). CDR1 is KGHPV, CDR2 FQNQEV, per germline (reference sequence). This CDR3 spans 13 amino acids. Trimming shortened V by 0 bases and J by 4 bases, and 7 bases separated the two germline ends. CDR3 region: CASSLSGVYEQYF. CDR3 DNA, as far as it was read: TGTGCCAGCAGTCTGTCGGGGGTTTATGAACAGTAC.

This clone has only a few counts. Gene names denote mouse genes. The read ends 1 residue shy of where the CDR3 ends; the end is completed using the germline J gene. The chain has TRBV23 and TRBJ2-4; the table assigns TRBD2, which was not confirmed against the DNA. The CDR3 loop spans 17 amino acids. Looked up from germline, CDR1 is KGHTA and CDR2 is FQNQQP. The covered CDR3 bases are TGCTCCAGCAGTCAATCACGGGGGGCGCGTAGTCAAAACACCTTGTAC. It specifies CSSSQSRGARSQNTLY. The full CDR3 is CSSSQSRGARSQNTLYF.

Details on this clone: Gene names follow the mouse nomenclature. The CDR3 end lies 1 residue beyond the end of the read and is filled in from the germline J gene. The chain recombines TRBV16 with TRBJ2-1; perhaps TRBD1 as D (6 bases). CDR3 length: 14 residues. V shed 6 bases and J shed 3 bases, with 12 bases lying between them. In germline, CDR1 is SGHSA, CDR2 FRNQAP. Partial CDR3 DNA: TGTGCAAGCAGTCCCGGGACAACCTATGCTGAGCAGTTC. Translated, it gives CASSPGTTYAEQF. The CDR3, in full, reads CASSPGTTYAEQFF.

With regard to this clone: Genes here carry mouse names. The sequenced part of the CDR3 DNA is TGCTCCAGCAGTCAACAGGTCGAGGAACAGTAC. Amino acid sequence: CSSSQQVEEQY. The CDR3 in its entirety is CSSSQQVEEQYF. The chain couples TRBV23 to TRBJ2-7; TRBD1, as called in the table, went unchecked against the DNA. The CDR3 goes on 1 residue after the read ends, and that part is filled in from the germline J gene. The CDR3 is 12 amino acids. Germline CDR1 KGHTA, CDR2 FQNQQP.

Details on this clone: Gene names and germline match the mouse. The observed sequence ends 1 residue before the CDR3 terminus, with the missing tail filled in from the germline J gene. J is TRBJ1-6 and V is TRBV13-2; D ambiguous. Being an ORF, TRBJ1-6 has a function that is uncertain. The germline CDR1 and CDR2 sequences are NNHNN and SYGAGS (reference sequence). CDR3 length equals 15 residues. Trimming shortened V by 1 base and J by 0 bases, and 5 bases separated the two germline ends. CDR3 region: CASGDINSYNSPLYF. The sequenced CDR3 bases are TGTGCCAGCGGTGATATCAATTCCTATAATTCGCCCCTCTAC.

About this clone: All gene names here are mouse names. The read falls 1 residue short of the CDR3 end, and the missing part is taken from the germline J gene. V is TRBV3 and J is TRBJ2-2; TRBD2 agrees at 11 bases. Looked up from germline, CDR1 is SNHLY and CDR2 is FYNGKV (reference sequence). The CDR3 spans 17 residues. The V gene end was trimmed by 5 bases and the J gene end by 4 bases; junction bases not matched to a gene: 9. The CDR3 is CASSPGLGGKGTGQLYF. CDR3 DNA, as far as it was read: TGTGCCAGCAGCCCAGGACTGGGGGGAAAGGGCACCGGGCAGCTCTAC.

On this clone: Mouse names are used for the genes. The read stops 1 residue short of the end of the CDR3; the missing end is completed from the germline J gene. This sequence joins TRBV12-2 and TRBJ2-5; D ambiguous. The V gene's germline CDR1 is SGHLS and CDR2 HYDKME. This CDR3 contains 11 residues. V was shortened by 4 bases and J by 2 bases, with 3 bases between the two germline ends. Here the CDR3 reads CASSPQDTQYF. The sequenced CDR3 bases are TGTGCCAGCTCCCCCCAAGACACCCAGTAC.

Comment on this clone: Gene names refer to mouse genes. The missing CDR3 end, 1 residue past where the read stops, is filled in from the germline J gene. This chain connects TRBV12-2 to TRBJ1-1, with D possibly TRBD1 on 5 matching bases. Germline CDR1 reads SGHLS; CDR2 reads HYDKME. V was pared by 4 bases and J by 1 base, with 9 bases between. The length of the CDR3 is 13 residues. The part of the CDR3 DNA that was read is TGTGCCAGCTCCCGGGACGGAAACACAGAAGTCTTC. This sequence encodes CASSRDGNTEVF. The complete CDR3 reads CASSRDGNTEVFF.

Concerning this clone: These gene names are mouse names. The read terminates 1 residue ahead of where the CDR3 ends, so the germline J gene completes it. The V call is TRBV31, the J call TRBJ2-4, with D perhaps given as TRBD1 or TRBD2 (5 bases each). CDR3 size: 12 residues. Germline CDR1 GKSSPN, CDR2 SITVG. The V and J ends lost 6 bases and 0 bases respectively, with 7 bases between them. The chain's CDR3 is CACRDSQNTLYF. The CDR3 DNA, read in part, is TGTGCCTGCCGGGACAGTCAAAACACCTTGTAC.